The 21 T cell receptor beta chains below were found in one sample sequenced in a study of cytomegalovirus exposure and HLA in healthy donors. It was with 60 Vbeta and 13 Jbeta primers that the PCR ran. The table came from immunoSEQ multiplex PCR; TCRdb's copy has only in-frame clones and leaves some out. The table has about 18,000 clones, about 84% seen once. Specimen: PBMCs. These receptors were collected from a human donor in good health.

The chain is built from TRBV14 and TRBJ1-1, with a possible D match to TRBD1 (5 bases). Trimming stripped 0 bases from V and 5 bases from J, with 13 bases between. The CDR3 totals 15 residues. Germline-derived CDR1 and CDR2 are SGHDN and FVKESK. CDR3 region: CASSQDLGRVTEAFF. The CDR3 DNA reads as TGTGCCAGCAGCCAAGATCTGGGCAGGGTAACTGAAGCTTTCTTT.

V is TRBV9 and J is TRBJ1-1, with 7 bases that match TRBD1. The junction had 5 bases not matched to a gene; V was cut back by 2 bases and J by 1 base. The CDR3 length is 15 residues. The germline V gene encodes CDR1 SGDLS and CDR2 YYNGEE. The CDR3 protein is CASSVRGGGNTEAFF. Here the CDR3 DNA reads TGTGCCAGCAGCGTTCGAGGGGGCGGGAACACTGAAGCTTTCTTT.

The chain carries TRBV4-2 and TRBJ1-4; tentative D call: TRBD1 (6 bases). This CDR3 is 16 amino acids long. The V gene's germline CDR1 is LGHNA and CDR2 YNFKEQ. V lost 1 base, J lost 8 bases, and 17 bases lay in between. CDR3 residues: CASSQGSSGTFEKLFF. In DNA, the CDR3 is TGTGCCAGCAGCCAAGGGTCCTCCGGGACATTCGAAAAACTGTTTTTT.

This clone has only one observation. CDR3 bases: TGTGCCAGCTCACCGGGCAAAGGCTTATATGGCTACACCTTC. Encoded protein: CASSPGKGLYGYTF. This chain links TRBV18 with TRBJ1-2; unclear D gene. The V gene's germline CDR1 is KGHSH and CDR2 LQKENI. The CDR3 is made up of 14 amino acids. The germline V and J ends were trimmed by 3 bases and 5 bases, with 13 bases remaining between them.

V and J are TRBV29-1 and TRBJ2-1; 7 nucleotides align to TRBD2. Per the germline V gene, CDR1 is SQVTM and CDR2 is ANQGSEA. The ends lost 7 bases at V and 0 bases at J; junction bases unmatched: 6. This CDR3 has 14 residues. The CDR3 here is CSGISGGSYNEQFF. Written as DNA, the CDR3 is TGCAGCGGTATCTCGGGGGGCTCCTACAATGAGCAGTTCTTC.

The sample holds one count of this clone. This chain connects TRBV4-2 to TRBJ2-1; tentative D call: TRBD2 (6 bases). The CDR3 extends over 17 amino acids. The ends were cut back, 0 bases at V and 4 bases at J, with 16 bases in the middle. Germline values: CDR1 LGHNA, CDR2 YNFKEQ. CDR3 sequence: CASSQEPRLGRYNEQFF. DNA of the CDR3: TGTGCCAGCAGCCAAGAGCCCCGACTAGGGAGATACAATGAGCAGTTCTTC.

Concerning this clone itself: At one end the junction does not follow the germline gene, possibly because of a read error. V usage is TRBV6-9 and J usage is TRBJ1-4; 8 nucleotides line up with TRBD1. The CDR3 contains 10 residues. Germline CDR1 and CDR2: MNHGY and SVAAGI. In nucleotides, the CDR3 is TGCAGGGGGCGGGGTGAAAAACTGTTTTTT. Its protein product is CRGRGEKLFF.

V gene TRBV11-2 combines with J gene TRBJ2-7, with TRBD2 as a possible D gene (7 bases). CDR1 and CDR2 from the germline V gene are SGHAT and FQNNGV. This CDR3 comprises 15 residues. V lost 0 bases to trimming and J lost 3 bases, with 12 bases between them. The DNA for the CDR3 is TGTGCCAGCAGCTTAGAAACAGGGAGGGTCTACGAGCAGTACTTC. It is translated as CASSLETGRVYEQYF.

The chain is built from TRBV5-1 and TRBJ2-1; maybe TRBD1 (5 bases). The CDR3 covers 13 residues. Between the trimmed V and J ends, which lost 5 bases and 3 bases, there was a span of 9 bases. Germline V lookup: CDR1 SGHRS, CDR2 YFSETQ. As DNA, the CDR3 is TGCGCCAGCAGTCTAGGGGTCTACAATGAGCAGTTCTTC. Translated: CASSLGVYNEQFF.

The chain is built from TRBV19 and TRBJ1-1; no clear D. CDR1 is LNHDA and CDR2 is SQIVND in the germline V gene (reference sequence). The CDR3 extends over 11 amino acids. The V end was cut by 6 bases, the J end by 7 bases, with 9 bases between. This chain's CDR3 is CASSLALEAFF. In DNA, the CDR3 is TGTGCCAGTAGCCTGGCTCTTGAAGCTTTCTTT.

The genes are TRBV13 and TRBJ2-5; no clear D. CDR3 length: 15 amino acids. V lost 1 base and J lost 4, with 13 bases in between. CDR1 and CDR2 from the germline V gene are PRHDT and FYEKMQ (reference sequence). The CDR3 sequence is CASSLDSTSGETQYF. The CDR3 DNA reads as TGTGCCAGCAGCTTAGACTCAACGTCGGGAGAGACCCAGTACTTC.

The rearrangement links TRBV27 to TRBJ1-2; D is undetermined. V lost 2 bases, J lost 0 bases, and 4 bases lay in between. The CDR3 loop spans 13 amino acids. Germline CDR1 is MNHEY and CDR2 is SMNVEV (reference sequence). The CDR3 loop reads CASSLSSNYGYTF. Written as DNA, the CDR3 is TGTGCCAGCAGTTTAAGCTCTAACTATGGCTACACCTTC.

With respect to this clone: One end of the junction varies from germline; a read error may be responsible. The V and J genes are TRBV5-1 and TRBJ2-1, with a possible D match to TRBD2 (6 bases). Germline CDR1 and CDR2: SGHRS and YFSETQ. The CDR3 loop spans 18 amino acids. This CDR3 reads CASGLAGQLAGSDSEQFF. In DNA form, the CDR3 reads TGCGCCAGCGGCTTGGCCGGCCAGCTTGCGGGGTCGGATTCTGAGCAGTTCTTC.

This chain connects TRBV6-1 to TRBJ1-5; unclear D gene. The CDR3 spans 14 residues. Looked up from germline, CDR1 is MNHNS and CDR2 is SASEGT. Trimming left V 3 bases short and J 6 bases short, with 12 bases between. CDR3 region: CASSEDGRSQPQHF. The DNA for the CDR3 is TGTGCCAGCAGTGAGGACGGGAGAAGTCAGCCCCAGCATTTT.

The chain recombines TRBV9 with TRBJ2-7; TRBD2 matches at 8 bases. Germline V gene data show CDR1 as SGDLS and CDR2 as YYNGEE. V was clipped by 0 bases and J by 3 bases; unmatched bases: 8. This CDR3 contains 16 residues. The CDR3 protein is CASSVESSGAFYEQYF. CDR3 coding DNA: TGTGCCAGCAGCGTAGAAAGTAGCGGGGCCTTCTACGAGCAGTACTTC.

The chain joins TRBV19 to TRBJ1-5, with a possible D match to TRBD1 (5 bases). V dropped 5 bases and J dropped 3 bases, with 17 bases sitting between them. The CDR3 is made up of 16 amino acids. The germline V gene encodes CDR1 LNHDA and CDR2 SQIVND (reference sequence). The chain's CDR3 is CASSLDAGTLNQPQHF. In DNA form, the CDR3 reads TGTGCCAGTAGTCTCGACGCGGGGACCCTCAATCAGCCCCAGCATTTT.

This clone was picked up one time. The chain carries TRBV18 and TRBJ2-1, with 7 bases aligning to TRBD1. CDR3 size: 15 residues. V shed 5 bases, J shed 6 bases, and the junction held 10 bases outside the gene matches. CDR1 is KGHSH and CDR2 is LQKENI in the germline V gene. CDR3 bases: TGTGCCAGCTCATGGAAGGGGGCTTTTCCCAATGAGCAGTTCTTC. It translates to CASSWKGAFPNEQFF.

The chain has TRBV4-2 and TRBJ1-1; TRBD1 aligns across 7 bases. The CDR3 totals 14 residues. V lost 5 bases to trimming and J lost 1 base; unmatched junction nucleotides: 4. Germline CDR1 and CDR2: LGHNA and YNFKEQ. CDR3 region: CASSGTVRNTEAFF. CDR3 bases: TGTGCCAGCAGCGGGACAGTGAGGAACACTGAAGCTTTCTTT.

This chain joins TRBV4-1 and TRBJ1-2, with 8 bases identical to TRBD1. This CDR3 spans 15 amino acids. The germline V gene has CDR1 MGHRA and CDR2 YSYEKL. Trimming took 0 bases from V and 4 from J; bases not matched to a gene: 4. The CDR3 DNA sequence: TGCGCCAGCAGCCAAGATAGGGACAGGTTCTATGGCTACACCTTC. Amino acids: CASSQDRDRFYGYTF.

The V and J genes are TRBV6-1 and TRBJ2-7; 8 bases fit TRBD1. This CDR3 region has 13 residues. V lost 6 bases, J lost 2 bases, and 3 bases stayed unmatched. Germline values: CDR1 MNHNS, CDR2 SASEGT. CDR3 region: CASRGTGAYEQYF. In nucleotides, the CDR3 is TGTGCCAGCAGGGGGACAGGAGCCTACGAGCAGTACTTC.

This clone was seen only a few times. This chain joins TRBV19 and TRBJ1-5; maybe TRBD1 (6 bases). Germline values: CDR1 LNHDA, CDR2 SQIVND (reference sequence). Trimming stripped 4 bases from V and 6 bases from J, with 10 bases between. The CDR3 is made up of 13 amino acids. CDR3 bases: TGTGCCAGTAGTAACAGGGTAGCTCAGCCCCAGCATTTT. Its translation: CASSNRVAQPQHF.